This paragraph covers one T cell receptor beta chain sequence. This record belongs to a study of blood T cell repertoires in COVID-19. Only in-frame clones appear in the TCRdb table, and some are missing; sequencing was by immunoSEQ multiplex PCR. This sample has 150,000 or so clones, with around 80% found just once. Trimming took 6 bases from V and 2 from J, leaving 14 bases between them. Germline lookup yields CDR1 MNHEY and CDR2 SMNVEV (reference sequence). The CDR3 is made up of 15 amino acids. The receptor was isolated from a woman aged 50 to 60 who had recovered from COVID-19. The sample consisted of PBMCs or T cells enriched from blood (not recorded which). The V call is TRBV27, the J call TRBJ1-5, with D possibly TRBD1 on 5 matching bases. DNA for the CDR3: TGTGCCAGCAGGGACGGGACGGGGGGCAATCAGCCCCAGCATTTT. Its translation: CASRDGTGGNQPQHF.